The rows below give T cell receptor beta chains drawn from one sample of a study of blood T cell repertoires in COVID-19. Some clones are missing from TCRdb's copy, which holds only in-frame ones; the method was immunoSEQ multiplex PCR. The table records around 130,000 clones, approximately 84% of them present only once. Sequenced input: peripheral blood. The receptors originated from a human donor in a cohort sampled during active COVID-19. The CDR3 runs from the conserved cysteine through the conserved F or W. The D gene is left open where the match is weak. Only some rows state a clone size, as once, few, many or a class for expanded clones.

j_call v_call clone_size d_call cdr3_nt cdr3_aa
TRBJ1-1 TRBV7-8 - - TGTGCCAGCAGCCAGCATAGGAACACTGAAGCTTTCTTT CASSQHRNTEAFF
TRBJ2-7 TRBV5-1 many TRBD1 TGCGCCAGCAGGGGACAGCACTACGAGCAGTACTTC CASRGQHYEQYF
TRBJ2-7 TRBV3-1/TRBV3-2 - - TGTGCCAGCAGCCCAGGGCGAGAGCAGTACTTC CASSPGREQYF
TRBJ1-6 TRBV19 - TRBD1 TGTGCCAGTAGTATCGTTGGGACAGGGGAGTCACCCCTCCACTTT CASSIVGTGESPLHF
TRBJ1-2 TRBV2 - - TGTGCCCCGGGGGAGAACTATGGCTACACCTTC CAPGENYGYTF
TRBJ2-5 TRBV28 once TRBD2 TGTGCCAGCCTAGCGGGGGGGCGAGAGACCCAGTACTTC CASLAGGRETQYF
TRBJ1-1 TRBV2 - - TGTGCCAGCAGTGAAGCGCCGACAGGCACTGAAGCTTTCTTT CASSEAPTGTEAFF
TRBJ2-5 TRBV7-7 - - TGTGCCAGCAGCCAAGGGCGGGAATGGCAAGAGACCCAGTACTTC CASSQGREWQETQYF
TRBJ1-5 TRBV30 - TRBD1 TGTGCCTGGAGTACCCCCGGGACAGGGGGGGGGCAGCCCCAGCATTTT CAWSTPGTGGGQPQHF
TRBJ2-1 TRBV11-3 - TRBD2 TGTGCCAGCAGCTCCCCCGGCGGGGGGGTATACAATGAGCAGTTCTTC CASSSPGGGVYNEQFF
TRBJ1-3 TRBV5-1 - - TGCGCCAGCAGCTTGGCGCAGGGGATTGCTGGAAACACCATATATTTT CASSLAQGIAGNTIYF
TRBJ2-3 TRBV7-3 - - TGTGCCAGCAGCAGATCTCAGGCGGGTAGCACAGATACGCAGTATTTT CASSRSQAGSTDTQYF
TRBJ1-5 TRBV19 - - TGTGCCAGTAACACTTGGCAGGGGCCGTATCAGCCCCAGCATTTT CASNTWQGPYQPQHF
TRBJ1-2 TRBV25-1 - - TGTGCCAGCAGTGAATTCTTAGGCGGCTATGGCTACACCTTC CASSEFLGGYGYTF
TRBJ1-5 TRBV6-6 - TRBD1 TGTGCCAGCAGTCATAAGCCGGGACAGGTTTTCAATCAGCCCCAGCATTTT CASSHKPGQVFNQPQHF
TRBJ2-3 TRBV4-1 - TRBD2 TGCGCCAGCAGCCAAGATTCGACTAGCGGGGGTTACACAGATACGCAGTATTTT CASSQDSTSGGYTDTQYF
TRBJ1-1 TRBV6-5 - - TGTGCCAGCAGTTCTAGGAGGCCGAACACTGAAGCTTTCTTT CASSSRRPNTEAFF
TRBJ2-1 TRBV19 few TRBD2 TGTGCCAGTAGTATTCTGTTAGGGATGGACGGGGGGGCGCGTAATGAGCAGTTCTTC CASSILLGMDGGARNEQFF
TRBJ1-2 TRBV19 - - TGTGCCAGTAGGGGACAAGGTCACTATGGCTACACCTTC CASRGQGHYGYTF
TRBJ1-2 TRBV4-1 once TRBD1 TGCGCCAGCAGCCAAGGCACCGGGACAGGGTGGGATGGCTACACCTTC CASSQGTGTGWDGYTF
TRBJ2-7 TRBV27 - TRBD2 TGTGCCAGCAGACTAGCGGGGATGAGCTCCTACGAGCAGTACTTC CASRLAGMSSYEQYF
TRBJ1-1 TRBV5-4 - - TGTGCCAGCAGCGCCCTTGGGGGGTATGGCACTGAAGCTTTCTTT CASSALGGYGTEAFF
TRBJ1-1 TRBV11-1 - - TGTGCCAGCAGCTTGTTAGAGGGGAACACTGAAGCTTTCTTT CASSLLEGNTEAFF
TRBJ2-5 TRBV2 once - TGTGCCAGCAGTGGTCCAGGAGGGGAAGAGACCCAGTACTTC CASSGPGGEETQYF
TRBJ2-2 TRBV3-1/TRBV3-2 few - TGTGCCAGCAGCCTCAGAGGGCTCCAGAACACCGGGGAGCTGTTTTTT CASSLRGLQNTGELFF
TRBJ2-7 TRBV3-1/TRBV3-2 - - TGTGCCAGCAGCCAACAGGGAATCCACGAGCAGTACTTC CASSQQGIHEQYF
TRBJ2-5 TRBV25-1 once TRBD2 TGTGCCAGCAGTGAATTCGGTAGCGGGCGGCAAGAGACCCAGTACTTC CASSEFGSGRQETQYF
TRBJ1-2 TRBV30 - - TGTGCCTGGGGCCGGGGAGGGATAGCTAACTATGGCTACACCTTC CAWGRGGIANYGYTF
TRBJ2-7 TRBV7-2 - TRBD2 TGTGCCAGCAGCCCCTGGCGGGGGGCCGGCGAGCAGTACTTC CASSPWRGAGEQYF
TRBJ1-1 TRBV2 - - TGTGCCGCCAAGGGGCAGAACACTGAAGCTTTCTTT CAAKGQNTEAFF
TRBJ2-3 TRBV6-1 - TRBD2 TGTGCCAGCAGTGACAACGGGAGCGGGGGATTCGGCACAGATACGCAGTATTTT CASSDNGSGGFGTDTQYF
TRBJ2-6 TRBV28 - - TGTGCCAGCAGTCCCCTACGGGGAAAGTCTGGGGCCAACGTCCTGACTTTC CASSPLRGKSGANVLTF
TRBJ1-1 TRBV18 - TRBD1 TGTGCCAGCTCACCCTCGACAGGGTTCCCTGAAGCTTTCTTT CASSPSTGFPEAFF
TRBJ1-4 TRBV5-6 - - TGTGCCAGCAGCTTGGACCTACAGGATGAAAAACTGTTTTTT CASSLDLQDEKLFF
TRBJ1-4 TRBV11-2 - - TGTGCCAGCAGCCCATACTTCGGGAGGGTGGCAACTAATGAAAAACTGTTTTTT CASSPYFGRVATNEKLFF
TRBJ1-1 TRBV11-3 - - TGTGCCAGCAGCGATTCGGGGGAGGGGATGAACACTGAAGCTTTCTTT CASSDSGEGMNTEAFF
TRBJ2-1 TRBV6-5 - TRBD1 TGTGCCAGCAGTCCCGGGACAGGCAATGAGCAGTTCTTC CASSPGTGNEQFF
TRBJ1-6 TRBV10-3 - - TGTGCCATCAGTGAGGGAGGGCCCAATTCACCCCTCCACTTT CAISEGGPNSPLHF
TRBJ2-1 TRBV5-4 - TRBD2 TGTGCCAGCAGCACGGGACTAGCGGGGGTTGAGCAGTTCTTC CASSTGLAGVEQFF
TRBJ2-7 TRBV27 - - TGTGCCAGCAGTTTGGCACAGGCCTACGAGCAGTACTTC CASSLAQAYEQYF